These 24 T cell receptor beta chains came from one sample sequenced in a study of shared T cell receptors in the human thymus. Some clones are missing from TCRdb's copy, which holds only in-frame ones; the method was immunoSEQ multiplex PCR. Of over 450,000 clones in the sample, around 82% were seen once. These data were also reused for a study on human thymus T cells.

The material sequenced was thymocytes. These receptors were collected from a boy younger than two with a congenital heart defect.

The chain joins TRBV10-3 to TRBJ2-7, with a possible D match to TRBD1 (6 bases). Trimming shortened V by 10 bases and J by 0 bases, and 25 bases separated the two germline ends. This CDR3 has 17 residues. The germline CDR1 and CDR2 sequences are ENHRY and SYGVKD. The CDR3 protein is CATAIKAADRFSYEQYF. Here the CDR3 DNA reads TGTGCCACGGCTATAAAGGCGGCTGACAGGTTCTCCTACGAGCAGTACTTC.

This clone was counted a single time. The chain is built from TRBV10-3 and TRBJ2-5, with D uncertain. V shed 0 bases and J shed 5 bases, with 7 bases lying between them. CDR3 size: 13 residues. Germline CDR1 is ENHRY and CDR2 is SYGVKD. CDR3 DNA: TGTGCCATCAGTGAGTCTGACTCGGAGACCCAGTACTTC. Translation: CAISESDSETQYF.

In its sample, this clone was seen a few times. This chain connects TRBV14 to TRBJ2-7, with D unclear. V lost 0 bases, J lost 2 bases, and 11 bases lay in between. Germline V CDR1 and CDR2: SGHDN, FVKESK. The CDR3 spans 15 residues. CDR3 DNA: TGTGCCAGCAGCCAAGAAATTCGCAGGACCTACGAGCAGTACTTC. It codes for CASSQEIRRTYEQYF.

In this sample, this clone turned up a few times. The V and J genes are TRBV27 and TRBJ2-2, with 9 nucleotides matching TRBD1. CDR3 size: 14 residues. V lost 2 bases and J lost 8; bases outside the gene matches: 3. Germline lookup yields CDR1 MNHEY and CDR2 SMNVEV (reference sequence). CDR3 nucleotides: TGTGCCAGCAGTTTAGGGGACAGGGTGGGGGAGCTGTTTTTT. Translating gives CASSLGDRVGELFF.

This chain links TRBV29-1 with TRBJ2-3; TRBD2 agrees at 11 bases. This CDR3 region has 14 residues. With V trimmed by 7 bases and J by 4 bases, 7 bases remained unmatched. Germline V lookup: CDR1 SQVTM, CDR2 ANQGSEA. This CDR3 reads CSATGTSGADTQYF. Written as DNA, the CDR3 is TGCAGCGCGACCGGGACTAGCGGTGCAGATACGCAGTATTTT.

This clone has a handful of counts. This chain links TRBV28 with TRBJ2-2, with 11 bases fitting TRBD2. With 7 bases clipped from V and 5 bases from J, the junction kept 15 bases outside the gene matches. Germline V gives CDR1 MDHEN, CDR2 SYDVKM. This CDR3 has 18 residues. The CDR3 region has the DNA TGTGCCAGCAATCCCCCCGGGACTAGCGGAAAAACTACCGGGGAGCTGTTTTTT. This sequence encodes CASNPPGTSGKTTGELFF.

The J gene is TRBJ1-2, the V gene TRBV19; 10 positions match TRBD1. The CDR3 has 14 residues. Trimming at V came to 6 bases and at J to 6 bases, leaving 7 bases not matched to a gene. Germline V gene data show CDR1 as LNHDA and CDR2 as SQIVND (reference sequence). In nucleotides, the CDR3 is TGTGCCAGTAGCGAAGACAGGGGGCGTAATGGCTACACCTTC. Its translation: CASSEDRGRNGYTF. The full variable domain, with the rest looked up from reference TRBV19 and TRBJ1-2, is DGGITQSPKYLFRKEGQNVTLSCEQNLNHDAMYWYRQDPGQGLRLIYYSQIVNDFQKGDIAEGYSVSREKKESFPLTVTSAQKNPTAFYLCASSEDRGRNGYTFGSGTRLTVV.

This sequence joins TRBV28 and TRBJ2-3; TRBD1 matches at 7 bases. Germline V lookup: CDR1 MDHEN, CDR2 SYDVKM. CDR3 length: 17 residues. Trimming removed 3 bases from V and 6 bases from J; junction bases left unmatched: 15. The CDR3 spells CASSFRHPGRGFDTQYF. In DNA form, the CDR3 reads TGTGCCAGCAGTTTCAGGCACCCGGGCAGGGGGTTTGATACGCAGTATTTT.

The chain recombines TRBV2 with TRBJ2-1; D unclear. Germline loops: CDR1 SNHLY, CDR2 FYNNEI. Trimming cost V 10 bases and J 0 bases, with 28 bases left between them. The CDR3 consists of 19 residues. The CDR3 region has the DNA TGTGCCATTACGGCCGTATGGTGGAGAGGCGGCCGCTCCTACAATGAGCAGTTCTTC. Protein product: CAITAVWWRGGRSYNEQFF.

This chain uses TRBV27 with TRBJ2-1; D is perhaps TRBD1 (5 bases). Looked up from germline, CDR1 is MNHEY and CDR2 is SMNVEV (reference sequence). Trimming took 6 bases from V and 2 from J, leaving 20 bases between them. This CDR3 is built from 17 residues. The chain's CDR3 is CASRLYGAFVAYNEQFF. CDR3 nucleotide sequence: TGTGCCAGCAGACTATATGGGGCTTTTGTAGCCTACAATGAGCAGTTCTTC.

The genes are TRBV19 and TRBJ1-5, with D tentatively TRBD1 (5 bases). The CDR3 sequence is 13 residues long. The V and J ends lost 5 bases and 4 bases respectively, with 9 bases between them. Germline V gene lookup returns CDR1 LNHDA and CDR2 SQIVND (reference sequence). The CDR3 here is CASSESGNQPQHF. The DNA for the CDR3 is TGTGCCAGTAGTGAGTCAGGGAATCAGCCCCAGCATTTT.

This chain joins TRBV5-4 and TRBJ2-1; D remains unclear. The CDR3 is 13 residues long. Germline loops: CDR1 SGHNT, CDR2 YYREEE (reference sequence). The V gene lost 3 bases and the J gene lost 7 bases, with 11 bases spanning the gap. CDR3: CASSCRDCNEQFF. The CDR3 coding sequence is TGTGCCAGCAGCTGTCGAGATTGTAATGAGCAGTTCTTC. The whole variable domain, filled in from reference TRBV5-4 and TRBJ2-1, reads ETGVTQSPTHLIKTRGQQVTLRCSSQSGHNTVSWYQQALGQGPQFIFQYYREEENGRGNFPPRFSGLQFPNYSSELNVNALELDDSALYLCASSCRDCNEQFFGPGTRLTVL.

V and J are TRBV5-4 and TRBJ2-7; TRBD1 matches 7 bases. Trimming cost V 9 bases and J 2 bases; bases outside gene matches: 11. Germline lookup yields CDR1 SGHNT and CDR2 YYREEE (reference sequence). The CDR3 is 14 amino acids. CDR3 protein: CATRQGSLTYEQYF. CDR3 sequence (DNA): TGTGCCACCAGACAGGGCAGCCTAACCTACGAGCAGTACTTC.

The chain joins TRBV15 to TRBJ2-7; 11 bases align to TRBD2. J lost 7 bases, V lost 3 bases, and 8 bases had no gene match. This CDR3 has 15 amino acids. Germline CDR1 and CDR2: LNHNV and YYDKDF (reference sequence). The CDR3 DNA reads TGTGCCACCAGCAGTATAGCGGGAGGGCCAGGGGAGCAGTACTTC. It yields the protein CATSSIAGGPGEQYF.

This clone was detected only once. The rearrangement joins TRBV4-3 to TRBJ2-7; 7 bases line up with TRBD2. The CDR3 extends over 17 amino acids. Germline V gene sequence: CDR1 LGHNA, CDR2 YSLEER. Trimming cost V 3 bases and J 2 bases; bases outside gene matches: 13. The CDR3 here is CASSQRAGKGVAYEQYF. The CDR3, as DNA: TGCGCCAGCAGCCAGAGAGCGGGAAAGGGCGTCGCCTACGAGCAGTACTTC.

The genes are TRBV19 and TRBJ2-7; TRBD2 matches at 8 bases. After removal of 8 bases from V and 0 bases from J, the junction contained 6 bases not matched to a gene. The CDR3 has 14 amino acids. Germline V gene data show CDR1 as LNHDA and CDR2 as SQIVND (reference sequence). CDR3: CASRRGGLSYEQYF. The CDR3 DNA reads TGTGCCAGTCGCCGGGGGGGCCTCTCCTACGAGCAGTACTTC.

The chain couples TRBV5-8 to TRBJ1-4; 8 positions match TRBD1. With 3 bases clipped from V and 8 bases from J, the junction kept 6 bases outside the gene matches. The germline V gene encodes CDR1 SGHTS and CDR2 YDEGEE. The CDR3 sequence is 14 residues long. The CDR3 coding sequence is TGTGCCAGCAGCTCGACAGGGGCGGAAGAAAAACTGTTTTTT. This translates into CASSSTGAEEKLFF.

In this sample, this clone turned up a few times. The chain couples TRBV28 to TRBJ1-4; perhaps TRBD1 as D (6 bases). Germline CDR1 MDHEN, CDR2 SYDVKM. The CDR3 extends over 15 amino acids. V lost 5 bases, J lost 3 bases, and 13 bases lay in between. This chain's CDR3 is CASSLKGVANEKLFF. CDR3 nucleotides: TGTGCCAGCAGTCTCAAGGGGGTTGCTAATGAAAAACTGTTTTTT. The whole variable domain, filled in from reference TRBV28 and TRBJ1-4, reads DVKVTQSSRYLVKRTGEKVFLECVQDMDHENMFWYRQDPGLGLRLIYFSYDVKMKEKGDIPEGYSVSREKKERFSLILESASTNQTSMYLCASSLKGVANEKLFFGSGTQLSVL.

J is TRBJ1-5 and V is TRBV6-1; D is possibly TRBD1 (5 bases). Trimming took off 1 base at V and 9 bases at J, with 16 bases between the two ends. The germline gives CDR1 MNHNS, CDR2 SASEGT. This CDR3 is built from 15 residues. The CDR3: CASSEVRQGLMPQHF. The CDR3 coding sequence is TGTGCCAGCAGTGAAGTTAGGCAGGGCTTAATGCCCCAGCATTTT.

This clone has more than one count but fewer than ten. The gene calls are TRBV6-6 and TRBJ2-7, with 11 nucleotides matching TRBD2. The CDR3 consists of 14 residues. CDR1 and CDR2 (germline): MNHNY, SVGAGI (reference sequence). Losses at the gene ends were 5 bases for V and 4 bases for J; bases not matched to a gene: 4. CDR3 coding DNA: TGTGCCAGCAGTCCGACTAGCGGGACGTACGAGCAGTACTTC. It yields the protein CASSPTSGTYEQYF.

The gene calls are TRBV25-1 and TRBJ1-2; D gene ambiguous. V was cut by 1 base and J by 4 bases, with 10 bases left in between. Germline CDR1 reads MGHDK; CDR2 reads SYGVNS. The CDR3 covers 14 residues. The CDR3, as DNA: TGTGCCAGCAGTGAATCCCCCGTCGTCTATGGCTACACCTTC. This translates into CASSESPVVYGYTF.

J is TRBJ2-1 and V is TRBV11-3; 7 bases are shared with TRBD1. CDR3 length: 12 amino acids. CDR1 and CDR2 (germline): SGHNT, YENEEA. V dropped 4 bases and J dropped 15; count of bases not matched to a gene: 9. In DNA, the CDR3 is TGTGCCAGCAGCTCCGACAGGGCCTGGTGGTTCTTC. This gives the protein CASSSDRAWWFF.

The rearrangement joins TRBV15 to TRBJ2-3, with 9 bases fitting TRBD2. CDR3 length: 13 residues. J gave up 3 bases and V 9 bases, and 4 bases lay outside the gene matches. The germline gives CDR1 LNHNV, CDR2 YYDKDF (reference sequence). CDR3 sequence: CATAGGVTDTQYF. In DNA form, the CDR3 reads TGTGCCACGGCGGGAGGGGTGACAGATACGCAGTATTTT.

The chain combines TRBV7-2 with TRBJ2-7, with 9 bases that match TRBD2. With 5 bases clipped from V and 3 bases from J, the junction kept 11 bases outside the gene matches. The length of the CDR3 is 16 residues. Germline V CDR1 and CDR2: SGHTA, FQGNSA. CDR3 sequence (DNA): TGTGCCAGCAGCGTGGGGTTGGCTAGCGGGATCTACGAGCAGTACTTC. It translates to CASSVGLASGIYEQYF.